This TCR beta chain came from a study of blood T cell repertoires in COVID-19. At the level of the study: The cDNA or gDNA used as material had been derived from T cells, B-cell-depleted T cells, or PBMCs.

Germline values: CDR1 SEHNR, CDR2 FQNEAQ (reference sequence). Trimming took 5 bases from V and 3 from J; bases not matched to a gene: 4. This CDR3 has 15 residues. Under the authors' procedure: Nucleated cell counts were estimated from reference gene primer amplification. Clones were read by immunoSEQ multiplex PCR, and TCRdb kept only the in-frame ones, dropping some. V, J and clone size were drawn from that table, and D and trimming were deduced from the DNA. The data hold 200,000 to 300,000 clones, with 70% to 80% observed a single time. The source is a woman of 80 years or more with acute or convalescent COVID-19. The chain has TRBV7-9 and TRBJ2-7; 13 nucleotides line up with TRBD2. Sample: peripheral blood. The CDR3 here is CASSVLAGGSYEQYF. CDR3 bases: TGTGCCAGCAGCGTACTAGCGGGGGGGAGCTACGAGCAGTACTTC.